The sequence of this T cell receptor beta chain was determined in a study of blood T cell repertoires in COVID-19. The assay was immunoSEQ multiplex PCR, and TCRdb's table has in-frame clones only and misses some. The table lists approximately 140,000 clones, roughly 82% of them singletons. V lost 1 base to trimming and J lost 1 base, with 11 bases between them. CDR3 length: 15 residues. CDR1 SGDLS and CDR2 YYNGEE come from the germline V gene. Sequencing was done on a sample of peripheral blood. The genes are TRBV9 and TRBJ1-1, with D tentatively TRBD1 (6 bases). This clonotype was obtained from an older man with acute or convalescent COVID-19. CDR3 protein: CASSVRGGSNTEAFF. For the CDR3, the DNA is TGTGCCAGCAGCGTACGAGGGGGATCGAACACTGAAGCTTTCTTT.